This T cell receptor beta chain was profiled in a study of blood T cell repertoires in COVID-19. Data came from immunoSEQ multiplex PCR; TCRdb stores just in-frame clones and leaves some out. The table includes about 95,000 clones, under 90% detected once. The sequence was obtained from a man between 60 and 75 years old with COVID-19, enrolled during active disease. The sequenced material came from peripheral blood.

CDR3 in DNA: TGTGCCAGCAGTTCCCTTGGAAACACCATATATTTT. It translates to CASSSLGNTIYF. V is TRBV6-5 and J is TRBJ1-3; no firm D call. CDR1 MNHEY and CDR2 SVGAGI come from the germline V gene. The CDR3 loop spans 12 amino acids. Trimming cost V 4 bases and J 3 bases, with 4 bases left between them.